This passage covers 7 T cell receptor beta chains from one sample sequenced in a study of shared clonotypes between healthy human individuals. Measured with immunoSEQ multiplex PCR; TCRdb has only the in-frame clones, and not every one. The sample lists under 1 million clones, 90% to 97% occurring once. CD45RO negativity and positive selection for CCR7 defined naive CD8 cells, a population that excluded terminally differentiated effector memory CD45RA+ cells. Source material: naive CD8+ T cells sorted from blood. These receptors were taken from a man aged 25-45 years in good health.

The chain couples TRBV9 to TRBJ1-1, with D tentatively TRBD1 (5 bases). The CDR3 is 16 amino acids. CDR1 SGDLS and CDR2 YYNGEE come from the germline V gene. V lost 2 bases to trimming and J lost 0 bases, with 14 bases between them. CDR3 sequence (DNA): TGTGCCAGCAGCGTCACGGGACGGGATTTGAACACTGAAGCTTTCTTT. It encodes CASSVTGRDLNTEAFF.

The V gene is TRBV25-1, the J gene TRBJ2-5; D gene unclear. The ends were cut back, 1 base at V and 5 bases at J, with 11 bases in the middle. The CDR3 contains 14 residues. Germline V CDR1 and CDR2: MGHDK, SYGVNS. CDR3 loop: CASSEWVGRETQYF. The CDR3 coding sequence is TGTGCCAGCAGTGAATGGGTGGGCCGGGAGACCCAGTACTTC.

This clone was seen just once. DNA of the CDR3: TGTGCCAGCAGGCCGGGACTAGATCAGTCCGAGCAGTACTTC. This sequence encodes CASRPGLDQSEQYF. The genes are TRBV27 and TRBJ2-7; 8 bases are a match to TRBD2. Trimming cost V 6 bases and J 6 bases; bases outside gene matches: 10. Germline CDR1 MNHEY, CDR2 SMNVEV (reference sequence). CDR3 length equals 14 residues.

The V call is TRBV15, the J call TRBJ2-1; 10 positions match TRBD2. Germline values: CDR1 LNHNV, CDR2 YYDKDF (reference sequence). The CDR3 consists of 17 residues. J gave up 7 bases and V 3 bases, and 12 bases lay outside the gene matches. The CDR3 DNA follows: TGTGCCACCAGCAGCCCAACAACTAGCGGGACCCTTAATGAGCAGTTCTTC. Its translation is CATSSPTTSGTLNEQFF.

As concerns this clone: Other DNA sequences within the sample encode an identical CDR3. The chain employs TRBV6-5 and TRBJ2-5, with 8 bases lining up with TRBD1. With 2 bases clipped from V and 1 base from J, the junction kept 3 bases outside the gene matches. Germline V gene sequence: CDR1 MNHEY, CDR2 SVGAGI. CDR3 length: 15 residues. This CDR3 reads CASSYGTGLQETQYF. CDR3 bases: TGTGCCAGCAGTTACGGGACAGGCCTCCAAGAGACCCAGTACTTC.

This clone occurred once. The CDR3: CASRHTRNEQFF. The DNA for the CDR3 is TGTGCCAGCAGGCACACGAGGAATGAGCAGTTCTTC. This chain joins TRBV11-2 and TRBJ2-1; D is unclear. The V end was cut by 6 bases, the J end by 7 bases, with 10 bases between. From germline, CDR1 is SGHAT and CDR2 FQNNGV. The CDR3 is 12 amino acids.

This clone was seen a few times. The chain uses TRBV6-5 and TRBJ1-5; a weak D match, TRBD1 (6 bases). Deletions cut 6 bases from V and 5 bases from J, with 14 bases between. CDR3 length: 14 amino acids. The germline gives CDR1 MNHEY, CDR2 SVGAGI. CDR3 loop: CASSPGGVHQPQHF. CDR3 bases: TGTGCCAGCAGCCCGGGGGGCGTTCATCAGCCCCAGCATTTT.